One sample yielded the 10 T cell receptor beta chains listed below, sequenced in a study of cytomegalovirus exposure and HLA in healthy donors (dated 2017 in TCRdb). Library method: the immunoSEQ multiplex PCR assay. A mixture of 60 forward primers for TCR Vbeta segments and 13 reverse primers for TCR Jbeta segments was used in the multiplex PCR. TCRdb took over this immuneACCESS table, retaining in-frame rearrangements with V and J assigned. Such tables are incomplete; in checked studies, under half of the missing clones stem from an unresolved V gene, and the remainder is unexplained. For this sample the table gives around 300,000 clones, of which about 90% were detected only once. The top ten constitute approximately 2% of the sample. Sequencing input: PBMCs. These receptors were taken from a woman aged 18-29 years in good health and CMV-seronegative.

The chain has TRBV2 and TRBJ2-7; TRBD2 agrees at 8 bases. The CDR3 has 14 amino acids. The V gene end was trimmed by 11 bases and the J gene end by 2 bases; junction bases not matched to a gene: 11. Germline V gene lookup returns CDR1 SNHLY and CDR2 FYNNEI. Here the CDR3 reads CAGKNSGAAYEQYF. CDR3 in DNA: TGTGCCGGAAAAAATAGCGGGGCAGCCTACGAGCAGTACTTC.

The genes are TRBV9 and TRBJ1-3; 8 nucleotides line up with TRBD1. Unmatched junction bases numbered 5, after V lost 2 bases and J lost 4 bases. This CDR3 spans 15 amino acids. Germline lookup yields CDR1 SGDLS and CDR2 YYNGEE. CDR3 protein: CASSVAGTGGNTIYF. The CDR3 coding sequence is TGTGCCAGCAGCGTCGCCGGGACAGGCGGAAACACCATATATTTT.

This rearrangement joins TRBV30 to TRBJ1-2; D might be TRBD1 (5 bases). The germline CDR1 and CDR2 sequences are GTSNPN and SVGIG (reference sequence). CDR3 length: 16 residues. The V end lost 0 bases, the J end lost 7 bases, and 21 bases lay between the germline ends. The CDR3 DNA is TGTGCCTGGAGTGTATCGTGGGGCACTGAGGGAGGTGGCTACACCTTC. Encoded protein: CAWSVSWGTEGGGYTF.

The chain joins TRBV13 to TRBJ2-5; maybe TRBD1 (5 bases). TRBJ2-7 matches the DNA end more closely, so the J call is doubtful. Germline V gene data show CDR1 as PRHDT and CDR2 as FYEKMQ (reference sequence). The CDR3 spans 14 residues. The CDR3 loop is CASSLRQHSYEQYF. CDR3 DNA sequence: TGTGCCAGCAGCTTACGACAGCATTCCTACGAGCAGTACTTC.

The chain couples TRBV7-7 to TRBJ2-5; 12 nucleotides match TRBD2. The CDR3 is 16 amino acids. With 2 bases clipped from V and 4 bases from J, the junction kept 5 bases outside the gene matches. Germline assignment: CDR1 SSHAT and CDR2 FNYEAQ (reference sequence). The CDR3 nucleotides read TGTGCCAGCAGCTTATCTAGCGGGGGGGCCGGAGAGACCCAGTACTTC. This codes for CASSLSSGGAGETQYF.

This chain connects TRBV5-4 to TRBJ2-5; 11 nucleotides align to TRBD2. The CDR3 has 16 residues. Germline-derived CDR1 and CDR2 are SGHNT and YYREEE (reference sequence). The junction had 9 bases not matched to a gene; V was cut back by 5 bases and J by 3 bases. The DNA for the CDR3 is TGTGCCAGCAGGTCCGGGACTAGCGGCCCTAAAGAGACCCAGTACTTC. This gives the protein CASRSGTSGPKETQYF.

A remark on this clone: At one end the junction does not follow the germline gene, possibly because of a read error. The chain uses TRBV7-7 and TRBJ2-5; TRBD1 or TRBD2 may be the D gene (5 bases each). The CDR3 runs to 16 residues. Looked up from germline, CDR1 is SSHAT and CDR2 is FNYEAQ (reference sequence). This CDR3 reads CASSLGAGFQQETQYF. CDR3 coding DNA: TGTGCTAGCAGCTTAGGGGCGGGCTTTCAGCAAGAGACCCAGTACTTC. Complete variable domain (other parts from reference TRBV7-7 and TRBJ2-5): GAGVSQSPRYKVTKRGQDVTLRCDPISSHATLYWYQQALGQGPEFLTYFNYEAQPDKSGLPSDRFSAERPEGSISTLTIQRTEQRDSAMYRCASSLGAGFQQETQYFGPGTRLLVL.

V gene TRBV7-3 combines with J gene TRBJ1-6; no reliable D call. Trimming left V 2 bases short and J 10 bases short, with 9 bases between. This CDR3 contains 13 residues. The germline CDR1 and CDR2 sequences are SGHTA and FQGTGA. The CDR3 DNA is TGTGCCAGCAGCTTAGGCCCAGGCTCACCCCTCCACTTT. This encodes CASSLGPGSPLHF. Full variable domain (rest looked up from reference TRBV7-3 and TRBJ1-6): GAGVSQTPSNKVTEKGKYVELRCDPISGHTALYWYRQSLGQGPEFLIYFQGTGAADDSGLPNDRFFAVRPEGSVSTLKIQRTERGDSAVYLCASSLGPGSPLHFGNGTRLTVT.

The chain couples TRBV7-9 to TRBJ1-1; 7 bases agree with TRBD1. This CDR3 contains 14 residues. Germline V lookup: CDR1 SEHNR, CDR2 FQNEAQ (reference sequence). The V gene end was trimmed by 5 bases and the J gene end by 7 bases; junction bases not matched to a gene: 10. The DNA for the CDR3 is TGTGCCAGCAGCGGCGGAGAGACAGGGATTGAAGCTTTCTTT. Translation gives CASSGGETGIEAFF.

V is TRBV6-5 and J is TRBJ2-4, with 10 bases fitting TRBD2. CDR1 is MNHEY, CDR2 SVGAGI, per germline. The CDR3 is made up of 14 amino acids. Trimming at V came to 6 bases and at J to 9 bases, leaving 8 bases not matched to a gene. In DNA form, the CDR3 reads TGTGCCAGCAGGTCAGCGGGGGGGCCTTCCATTCAGTACTTC. Translated, it gives CASRSAGGPSIQYF.